Listed below are T cell receptor beta chains from one sample, sequenced in a study of T cells in Graves' hyperthyroidism and ophthalmopathy. Each CDR3 protein is one row after TCRdb ran MiXCR on the multiplex PCR reads. There are some 600,000 distinct CDR3 sequences in the sample; about 15% occur only once, and 5.8% lies in the top ten. Sequenced input: blood. The receptors shown here come from a woman younger than 45 with Graves' hyperthyroidism that later progressed to Graves' ophthalmopathy. CDR3s include the opening cysteine and the closing phenylalanine or tryptophan. D genes are given only for firm matches. Expanded clones are given a class, and other clones once, few, many or no size at all.

NA,TRBV5-5,many,TRBJ2-1,CASSLGFRERRLSSYNEQFF,TGTGCCAGCAGCTTGGGCTTTCGGGAGAGGAGATTGAGCTCCTACAATGAGCAGTTCTTC
NA,TRBV20-1,NA,TRBJ2-3,CSASTPGHTDTQYF,TGCAGTGCCTCGACCCCGGGACACACAGATACGCAGTATTTT
TRBD1,TRBV19,many,TRBJ2-1,CASSSKGANFGNEQFF,TGTGCCAGTAGTTCTAAGGGGGCGAACTTCGGGAATGAGCAGTTCTTC
TRBD1,TRBV7-9,few,TRBJ1-5,CASSPSGGWSQPQHF,TGTGCCAGCAGCCCCTCAGGGGGCTGGAGTCAGCCCCAGCATTTT
TRBD1,TRBV28,NA,TRBJ1-1,CASSFGTASNTEAFF,TGTGCCAGCAGTTTCGGGACAGCATCTAACACTGAAGCTTTCTTT
NA,TRBV10-1,many,TRBJ2-2,CASSVDVGGELFF,TGCGCCAGCAGTGTGGACGTCGGAGGGGAGCTGTTTTTT
NA,TRBV9,few,TRBJ2-6,CASSVGAGIPGANVLTF,TGTGCCAGCAGCGTAGGCGCGGGGATCCCTGGGGCCAACGTCCTGACTTTC
NA,TRBV5-6,NA,TRBJ1-1,CASSSGVVTEAFF,TGTGCCAGCAGTTCAGGGGTCGTCACTGAAGCTTTCTTT
NA,TRBV7-8,many,TRBJ1-1,CASSLAGGVMNTEAFF,TGTGCCAGCAGCTTAGCGGGCGGAGTCATGAACACTGAAGCTTTCTTT
NA,TRBV10-3,many,TRBJ2-2,CAISPGQGRANTGELFF,TGTGCCATCAGTCCAGGCCAGGGAAGGGCGAACACCGGGGAGCTGTTTTTT
TRBD2,TRBV10-3,many,TRBJ2-5,CATGTSGVAETQYF,TGTGCCACCGGGACTAGCGGGGTGGCTGAGACCCAGTACTTC
NA,TRBV4-2,many,TRBJ2-7,CASSQDRDRVLYEQYF,TGTGCCAGCAGCCAAGATCGAGACAGAGTCCTTTACGAGCAGTACTTC
TRBD2,TRBV19,few,TRBJ2-1,CASSRRLAGAGNEQFF,TGTGCCAGTAGTAGAAGACTAGCGGGAGCCGGCAATGAGCAGTTCTTC